This T cell receptor beta chain was obtained from a study of blood T cell repertoires in COVID-19 (dated by TCRdb to about 2020). Notes on the research overall: Samples covering the acute and convalescent phases of COVID-19 were provided by collaborators in the United States, Italy and Spain. The repertoires were released in a freely available public database meant as a resource for research on the immune response to SARS-CoV-2. Deeply sampled blood TCRbeta repertoires from subjects exposed to, actively infected with, or recovered from COVID-19 were included in the dataset. The material from the prospective study consisted of cDNA or gDNA derived from T cells, B-cell-depleted T cells, or PBMCs. The samples were drawn from two sources: the first 160 participants of the ongoing ImmuneRACE study, and 1,254 subjects contributed by 6 global collaborators. HLA class I and class II types, where available, came from metadata supplied by the sample provider rather than from assay-based typing. A de-identified subject ID, COVID-19 status, age in years and sex were almost always included in the sample metadata. Beyond this particular receptor, the publication reports: The quantity of clinical and demographic metadata differed by source and by participant and was supplied without curation.

The immunoSEQ Assay, a bias-controlled multiplex PCR, was used to amplify TCRbeta CDR3 regions from genomic DNA. Per the original workflow: Within the assay, amplification of reference gene primers was used to estimate how many nucleated cells each sample contained. Sequence reads were collapsed and filtered to measure the absolute abundance of every unique TCRbeta CDR3 rearrangement. For each sample, productive Simpson clonality was calculated as the square root of Simpson's diversity index across productive rearrangements. TCRdb mirrors the immuneACCESS table, restricted to in-frame sequences. Some clones are absent from its copies; in checked studies, under half trace to an unresolved V gene, and the reason for the others is unknown. The DNA gave D and trimming, while V, J and clone size come from that table. The sample table contains around 200,000 clones; only one count was recorded for 85% to 90% of them. 3.7% of the sample is taken by the ten largest.

Collaborating institutions collected whole blood in K2EDTA tubes following their own protocols. For TCRbeta analysis, collaborators shipped samples as frozen whole blood, isolated PBMCs, or DNA extracted from either of those sample types. Relative to germline, V is missing 5 bases and J is missing 6 bases, with 2 bases of the junction outside any gene match. Per the germline V gene (reference sequence), SGHNT is the CDR1 and YYREEE is the CDR2. The CDR3 goes from the cysteine to the phenylalanine over 13 residues. Here the CDR3 DNA is all that survives: 39 bases in frame from base 1. A note on this clone: Its recognized antigen is unknown. Base-call qualities are not available, and no considerably larger clone is one nucleotide away.

This receptor was obtained from a man between 18 and 29 years old with active or convalescent COVID-19. Sequenced input: peripheral blood. The V and J genes are TRBV5-4 and TRBJ2-2, with 9 bases aligning to TRBD1. The DNA is TGTGCCAGCAGGCGACAGGGGGCCGGGGAGCTGTTTTTT. Protein translation: CASRRQGAGELFF.